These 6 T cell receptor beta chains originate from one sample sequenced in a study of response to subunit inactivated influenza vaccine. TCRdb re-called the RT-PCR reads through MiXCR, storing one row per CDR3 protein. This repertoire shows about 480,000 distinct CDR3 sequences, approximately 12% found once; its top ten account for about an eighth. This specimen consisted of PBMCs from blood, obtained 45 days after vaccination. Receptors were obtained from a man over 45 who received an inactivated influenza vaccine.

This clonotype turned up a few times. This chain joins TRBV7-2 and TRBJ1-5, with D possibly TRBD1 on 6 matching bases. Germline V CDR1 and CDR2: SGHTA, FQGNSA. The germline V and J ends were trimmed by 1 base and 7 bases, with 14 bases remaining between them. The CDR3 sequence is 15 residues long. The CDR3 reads CASSLGGGRWQPQHF. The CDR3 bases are TGTGCCAGCAGCTTAGGAGGGGGACGCTGGCAGCCCCAGCATTTT.

CDR3 loop: CASSSDRGRNSPLHF. The CDR3 nucleotides read TGTGCCAGCAGCTCAGACAGGGGGCGGAATTCACCCCTCCACTTT. This chain connects TRBV4-2 to TRBJ1-6, with 10 bases aligning to TRBD1. This CDR3 comprises 15 residues. The V gene's germline CDR1 is LGHNA and CDR2 YNFKEQ. V gave up 5 bases and J gave up 7 bases; unmatched junction bases: 5.

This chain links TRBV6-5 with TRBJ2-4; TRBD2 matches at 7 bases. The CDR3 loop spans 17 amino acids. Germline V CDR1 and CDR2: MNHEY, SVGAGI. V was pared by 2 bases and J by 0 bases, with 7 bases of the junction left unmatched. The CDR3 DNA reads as TGTGCCAGCAGTTACGGTTGGGGGAGGGCAGCCAAAAACATTCAGTACTTC. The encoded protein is CASSYGWGRAAKNIQYF.

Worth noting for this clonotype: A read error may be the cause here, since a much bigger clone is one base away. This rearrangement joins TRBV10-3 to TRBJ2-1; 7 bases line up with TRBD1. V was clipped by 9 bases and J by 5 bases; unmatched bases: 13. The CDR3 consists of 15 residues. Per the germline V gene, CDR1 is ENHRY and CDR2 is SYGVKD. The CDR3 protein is CAMRELTGPNNEQFF. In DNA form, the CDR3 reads TGTGCCATGAGAGAATTGACAGGGCCAAACAATGAGCAGTTCTTC.

CDR3 protein: CSARRGTDNSPLHF. The CDR3, as DNA: TGCAGTGCTCGACGGGGGACCGATAATTCACCCCTCCACTTT. The rearrangement links TRBV20-1 to TRBJ1-6, with D perhaps TRBD1 (5 bases). This CDR3 has 14 residues. CDR1 and CDR2 from the germline V gene are DFQATT and SNEGSKA (reference sequence). Between the trimmed V and J ends, which lost 5 bases and 5 bases, there was a span of 13 bases.

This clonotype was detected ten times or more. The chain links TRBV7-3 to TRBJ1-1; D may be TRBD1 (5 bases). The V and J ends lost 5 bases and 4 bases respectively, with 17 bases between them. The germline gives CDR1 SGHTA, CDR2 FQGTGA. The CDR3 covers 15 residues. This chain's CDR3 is CASSLEDAQGTEAFF. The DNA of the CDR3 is TGTGCCAGCAGCCTAGAGGACGCCCAGGGCACTGAAGCTTTCTTT. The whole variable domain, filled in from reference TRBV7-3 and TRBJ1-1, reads GAGVSQTPSNKVTEKGKYVELRCDPISGHTALYWYRQSLGQGPEFLIYFQGTGAADDSGLPNDRFFAVRPEGSVSTLKIQRTERGDSAVYLCASSLEDAQGTEAFFGQGTRLTVV.